This passage covers 15 T cell receptor beta chains from one sample sequenced in a study of graft-versus-host responses after intestinal transplantation. TCRdb keeps only in-frame clones here, not all; method: immunoSEQ multiplex PCR. The sample consists of about 73,000 clones, 90% of them appearing once. The antigens for these receptors are not known. The sample here was unstimulated CD8+ T cells sorted from spleen or lymph node cells, taken before transplant. These receptors were obtained from a human donor who was the organ donor for an intestinal transplant.

V gene TRBV29-1 combines with J gene TRBJ2-2; a weak D match, TRBD2 (6 bases). The CDR3 runs 17 residues. Germline assignment: CDR1 SQVTM and CDR2 ANQGSEA. V dropped 4 bases and J dropped 0 bases, with 18 bases sitting between them. For the CDR3, the DNA is TGCAGCGTTGTATGGATCGGCGGGGCAGCGAACACCGGGGAGCTGTTTTTT. It is translated as CSVVWIGGAANTGELFF.

This clone was seen just once. V and J are TRBV7-6 and TRBJ2-3; D unclear. Per the germline V gene, CDR1 is SGHVS and CDR2 is FNYEAQ. V was shortened by 5 bases and J by 2 bases, with 8 bases between the two germline ends. The CDR3 extends over 13 amino acids. The DNA for the CDR3 is TGTGCCAGCAGCATGACTGCCACAGATACGCAGTATTTT. This sequence encodes CASSMTATDTQYF.

This clone appeared a single time. This sequence joins TRBV7-6 and TRBJ2-6; 8 bases map to TRBD1. The V and J ends lost 5 bases and 2 bases, in that order; junction bases with no gene match: 5. The CDR3 is 16 residues long. Germline-derived CDR1 and CDR2 are SGHVS and FNYEAQ. CDR3 bases: TGTGCCAGCAGCCCCCGGACAGGGACTGGGGCCAACGTCCTGACTTTC. It translates to CASSPRTGTGANVLTF.

This sequence joins TRBV27 and TRBJ1-1; TRBD1 agrees at 7 bases. Germline values: CDR1 MNHEY, CDR2 SMNVEV (reference sequence). V lost 0 bases to trimming and J lost 0 bases; unmatched junction nucleotides: 7. The CDR3 runs 17 residues. CDR3 bases: TGTGCCAGCAGTTTATCTGTGACAGGGAGGTTGAACACTGAAGCTTTCTTT. Protein product: CASSLSVTGRLNTEAFF.

This sequence joins TRBV4-3 and TRBJ2-5; TRBD1 is a possible D gene (6 bases). Germline values: CDR1 LGHNA, CDR2 YSLEER. Trimming took off 1 base at V and 4 bases at J, with 13 bases between the two ends. The CDR3 length is 15 residues. The CDR3 sequence is CASSQGQGQVETQYF. For the CDR3, the DNA is TGCGCCAGCAGCCAAGGGCAGGGGCAGGTAGAGACCCAGTACTTC.

The rearrangement links TRBV2 to TRBJ1-4; unclear D gene. This CDR3 comprises 11 residues. V lost 0 bases to trimming and J lost 16 bases, with 9 bases between them. CDR1 SNHLY and CDR2 FYNNEI come from the germline V gene. Written as DNA, the CDR3 is TGTGCCAGCAGTGAAGCGCTTCGAGGGTTTTTT. This gives the protein CASSEALRGFF.

V usage is TRBV2 and J usage is TRBJ1-6; D remains unclear. CDR1 and CDR2 from the germline V gene are SNHLY and FYNNEI. V lost 3 bases and J lost 9, with 6 bases in between. CDR3 length equals 12 residues. This CDR3 reads CASSDYGSPLHF. The CDR3 nucleotides read TGTGCCAGCAGTGATTACGGTTCACCCCTCCACTTT.

The chain uses TRBV10-3 and TRBJ1-1, with D hard to call. V shed 10 bases and J shed 3 bases, with 15 bases lying between them. The CDR3 sequence is 13 residues long. The germline V gene encodes CDR1 ENHRY and CDR2 SYGVKD. This CDR3 reads CATAGVTHTEAFF. CDR3 bases: TGTGCCACCGCCGGGGTGACCCACACTGAAGCTTTCTTT.

The V gene is TRBV7-9, the J gene TRBJ1-1, with a possible D match to TRBD1 (5 bases). The CDR3 is 13 residues long. CDR1 SEHNR and CDR2 FQNEAQ come from the germline V gene (reference sequence). V gave up 6 bases and J gave up 1 base, with 9 bases separating them. The DNA for the CDR3 is TGTGCCAGCAGACCGACAGAGAACACTGAAGCTTTCTTT. It specifies CASRPTENTEAFF. Together with reference TRBV7-9 and TRBJ1-1, the CDR3 gives the full variable domain: DTGVSQNPRHKITKRGQNVTFRCDPISEHNRLYWYRQTLGQGPEFLTYFQNEAQLEKSRLLSDRFSAERPKGSFSTLEIQRTEQGDSAMYLCASRPTENTEAFFGQGTRLTVV.

This chain links TRBV2 with TRBJ2-2; D is possibly TRBD2 (6 bases). The V and J ends lost 5 bases and 0 bases respectively, with 16 bases between them. CDR1 is SNHLY and CDR2 is FYNNEI in the germline V gene. CDR3 length equals 17 residues. The CDR3 DNA reads TGTGCCAGCAGTTTGGGTCATCTAGCGTCGAACACCGGGGAGCTGTTTTTT. Encoded protein: CASSLGHLASNTGELFF. Based on the CDR3 plus reference TRBV2 and TRBJ2-2, the full variable domain is EPEVTQTPSHQVTQMGQEVILRCVPISNHLYFYWYRQILGQKVEFLVSFYNNEISEKSEIFDDQFSVERPDGSNFTLKIRSTKLEDSAMYFCASSLGHLASNTGELFFGEGSRLTVL.

This clone is a singleton in its sample. The chain links TRBV29-1 to TRBJ2-1; D is uncertain. CDR1 and CDR2 (germline): SQVTM, ANQGSEA. The CDR3 loop spans 14 amino acids. The V end lost 4 bases, the J end lost 3 bases, and 13 bases lay between the germline ends. The CDR3: CSVGGGGVYNEQFF. CDR3 bases: TGCAGCGTTGGTGGCGGTGGAGTCTACAATGAGCAGTTCTTC.

The table lists this clone with a few counts. In DNA, the CDR3 is TGTGCCAGCAGTTTTTTAGCGGCGACGAACACCGGGGAGCTGTTTTTT. Protein sequence: CASSFLAATNTGELFF. The chain combines TRBV28 with TRBJ2-2; D might be TRBD2 (6 bases). Trimming stripped 3 bases from V and 0 bases from J, with 11 bases between. Germline V gene sequence: CDR1 MDHEN, CDR2 SYDVKM. The CDR3 contains 16 residues. Based on the CDR3 plus reference TRBV28 and TRBJ2-2, the full variable domain is DVKVTQSSRYLVKRTGEKVFLECVQDMDHENMFWYRQDPGLGLRLIYFSYDVKMKEKGDIPEGYSVSREKKERFSLILESASTNQTSMYLCASSFLAATNTGELFFGEGSRLTVL.

The chain is built from TRBV7-6 and TRBJ1-5; a possible D gene is TRBD1 (6 bases). The CDR3 spans 19 residues. The germline V gene encodes CDR1 SGHVS and CDR2 FNYEAQ. V lost 4 bases, J lost 3 bases, and 25 bases lay in between. CDR3 amino acids: CASSSGEGGRGYANQPQHF. In nucleotides, the CDR3 is TGTGCCAGCAGCTCAGGGGAGGGGGGCCGGGGATATGCCAATCAGCCCCAGCATTTT.

CDR3 DNA sequence: TGTGCCAGCAGCGGACCCGGACAGGACCTCTATGGCTACACCTTC. Translation gives CASSGPGQDLYGYTF. The genes are TRBV9 and TRBJ1-2, with TRBD1 matching 7 bases. V dropped 3 bases and J dropped 4; count of bases not matched to a gene: 9. The germline gives CDR1 SGDLS, CDR2 YYNGEE. The CDR3 is 15 residues long.

The rearrangement links TRBV10-1 to TRBJ2-5, with D possibly TRBD2 on 5 matching bases. The CDR3 runs 13 residues. Trimming took 4 bases from V and 3 from J, leaving 9 bases between them. Germline loops: CDR1 WNHNN, CDR2 SYGVQD (reference sequence). CDR3 nucleotide sequence: TGCGCCAGCAGTGTCTTACTAGAAGAGACCCAGTACTTC. It yields the protein CASSVLLEETQYF.